This T cell receptor (beta chain) comes out of a study of blood T cell repertoires in COVID-19. Germline trimming cut 2 bases from V and 6 bases from J; bases unmatched to any gene: 10. The CDR3 has 16 residues. Germline assignment: CDR1 SGHRS and CDR2 YFSETQ. Measured with immunoSEQ multiplex PCR; TCRdb has only the in-frame clones, and not every one. The table lists roughly 65,000 clones, around 84% of them singletons, with approximately 3.7% in the top ten. This sequence originates from a man aged 50-59 years with acute or convalescent COVID-19. Sequenced input: peripheral blood. The chain carries TRBV5-1 and TRBJ2-3; 9 nucleotides align to TRBD2. The CDR3 reads CASSLAAGLASDTQYF. CDR3 coding DNA: TGCGCCAGCAGCTTAGCTGCTGGACTAGCGAGTGATACGCAGTATTTT.